This is a list of T cell receptor beta chains from one sample in a study of cytomegalovirus exposure and HLA in healthy donors. TCRdb's table, derived via immunoSEQ multiplex PCR, lists solely in-frame clones and lacks some. The table includes approximately 180,000 clones, 80% detected once. Source material: PBMCs. All receptors derive from a man aged 25-40 years in good health and CMV-seropositive. The CDR3 runs from the conserved cysteine through the conserved F or W. Each record gives: V gene, D gene, clone size, J gene, CDR3 protein, CDR3 DNA. The D gene is left open where the match is weak. Expanded clones are given a class, and other clones once, few, many or no size at all.

>TRBV5-1|.|.|TRBJ2-1
CASSRQWGETYNEQFF
TGCGCCAGCAGCCGTCAGTGGGGCGAAACCTACAATGAGCAGTTCTTC
>TRBV25-1|.|once|TRBJ1-2
CASSPDRRYGYTF
TGTGCCAGCAGTCCCGACAGACGGTATGGCTACACCTTC
>TRBV6-1|.|few|TRBJ1-2
CASSEGPASYGYTF
TGTGCCAGCAGTGAGGGGCCAGCATCCTATGGCTACACCTTC
>TRBV18|TRBD1|.|TRBJ2-7
CASSPGTGPLEYF
TGTGCCAGCTCTCCCGGGACAGGGCCCTTGGAGTACTTC
>TRBV18|.|.|TRBJ2-5
CASSPTAGVETQYF
TGTGCCAGCTCACCGACGGCAGGGGTCGAGACCCAGTACTTC
>TRBV29-1|.|.|TRBJ1-2
CSVETFQGGYGYTF
TGCAGCGTGGAAACCTTCCAGGGTGGCTATGGCTACACCTTC
>TRBV5-1|.|.|TRBJ2-2
CASSPPPSTPNTGELFF
TGCGCCAGCAGCCCACCACCTTCGACTCCGAACACCGGGGAGCTGTTTTTT
>TRBV9|TRBD2|.|TRBJ2-7
CASSVGSGGSYEQYF
TGTGCCAGCAGCGTAGGCAGCGGGGGCTCCTACGAGCAGTACTTC
>TRBV7-8|.|.|TRBJ1-4
CASSPNRPGSNEKLFF
TGTGCCAGCAGCCCTAATCGGCCGGGGTCTAATGAAAAACTGTTTTTT
>TRBV27|TRBD1|.|TRBJ2-7
CASSLFRGQDYEQYF
TGTGCCAGCAGTTTATTCAGGGGGCAGGATTACGAGCAGTACTTC
>TRBV27|.|.|TRBJ1-6
CASRDYNSPLHF
TGTGCCAGCCGGGACTATAATTCACCCCTCCACTTT
>TRBV27|TRBD1|.|TRBJ1-1
CASSFLGQGDTEAFF
TGTGCCAGCAGTTTTCTCGGACAGGGGGACACTGAAGCTTTCTTT
>TRBV11-2|TRBD1|.|TRBJ2-1
CASSLERTGGNRQFF
TGTGCCAGCAGCTTAGAAAGGACAGGGGGGAATAGGCAGTTCTTC
>TRBV15|.|.|TRBJ2-3
CATSRGGSDTQYF
TGTGCCACCAGCAGAGGTGGCTCAGATACGCAGTATTTT
>TRBV7-3|TRBD2|once|TRBJ2-3
CASSLSGRAPDTQYF
TGTGCCAGCAGCCTCAGCGGGAGAGCTCCAGATACGCAGTATTTT
>TRBV7-2|TRBD2|.|TRBJ2-5
CASSFSSGRETQYF
TGTGCCAGCAGCTTTTCTAGCGGGAGGGAGACCCAGTACTTC
>TRBV10-1|.|.|TRBJ1-2
CASRGQTGISYGYTF
TGCGCCAGCAGGGGGCAGACGGGTATTAGCTATGGCTACACCTTC
>TRBV19|.|.|TRBJ1-2
CASEHRTDGNYGYTF
TGTGCCAGTGAGCATCGGACAGATGGTAACTATGGCTACACCTTC
>TRBV2|TRBD1|.|TRBJ2-4
CASSEGQGRAKNIQYF
TGTGCCAGCAGTGAGGGACAGGGCCGAGCCAAAAACATTCAGTACTTC
>TRBV4-2|TRBD2|.|TRBJ2-1
CASRSGTRPHNEQFF
TGTGCCAGCCGGTCCGGGACTAGACCTCACAATGAGCAGTTCTTC
>TRBV27|.|.|TRBJ1-4
CASSLGRGGNEKLFF
TGTGCCAGCAGTTTAGGTCGGGGAGGTAATGAAAAACTGTTTTTT
>TRBV11-3|TRBD1|.|TRBJ1-1
CASSLSPWTGRNTEAFF
TGTGCCAGCAGCCTATCCCCGTGGACAGGAAGGAACACTGAAGCTTTCTTT
>TRBV4-3|.|.|TRBJ2-2
CASSQEMPGTGELFF
TGCGCCAGCAGCCAAGAGATGCCGGGTACCGGGGAGCTGTTTTTT
>TRBV6-1|TRBD1|.|TRBJ2-7
CASSVTGGYYEQYF
TGTGCCAGCAGTGTTACAGGGGGGTACTACGAGCAGTACTTC
>TRBV11-3|.|.|TRBJ1-4
CASSGASGTPPVVWDEKLFF
TGTGCCAGCAGCGGAGCGAGCGGGACGCCTCCAGTAGTGTGGGATGAAAAACTGTTTTTT
>TRBV28|.|few|TRBJ2-3
CASSLLRIDTQYF
TGTGCCAGCAGCCTACTCCGTATCGATACGCAGTATTTT
>TRBV28|.|few|TRBJ1-1
CASRVGGTETEAFF
TGTGCCAGCAGGGTAGGGGGTACGGAGACTGAAGCTTTCTTT
>TRBV2|TRBD2|once|TRBJ2-4
CASSERGNPGLAGGGAKNIQYF
TGTGCCAGCAGTGAGAGGGGAAACCCGGGACTAGCGGGTGGAGGGGCCAAAAACATTCAGTACTTC
>TRBV7-8|.|.|TRBJ1-2
CASSLEGGQSYTF
TGTGCCAGCAGCTTAGAGGGTGGACAGAGCTACACCTTC
>TRBV27|TRBD1|.|TRBJ2-7
CASSLFGTGHYEQYF
TGTGCCAGCAGTTTATTCGGGACAGGCCATTACGAGCAGTACTTC
>TRBV5-1|TRBD1|.|TRBJ1-2
CASSYLRTGSYGYTF
TGCGCCAGCAGTTACCTTAGGACAGGGAGCTATGGCTACACCTTC
>TRBV7-9|TRBD2|.|TRBJ2-1
CASSVVVREVDNEQFF
TGTGCCAGCAGCGTTGTGGTGCGGGAGGTGGACAATGAGCAGTTCTTC
>TRBV7-2|.|.|TRBJ2-5
CASSYGAARETQYF
TGTGCCAGCAGCTACGGTGCGGCCCGGGAGACCCAGTACTTC
>TRBV6-5|TRBD2|few|TRBJ2-3
CASSFSGRAGDTQYF
TGTGCCAGCAGTTTTAGCGGGAGGGCCGGCGATACGCAGTATTTT
>TRBV27|.|few|TRBJ2-1
CASRSAGSYNEQFF
TGTGCCAGCAGGTCAGCGGGTTCCTACAATGAGCAGTTCTTC
>TRBV7-9|TRBD1|.|TRBJ2-1
CASSRGQGAGEQFF
TGTGCCAGCAGCCGGGGACAGGGGGCAGGAGAGCAGTTCTTC
>TRBV7-6|.|.|TRBJ2-7
CASSLGAHEQYF
TGTGCCAGCAGCTTAGGGGCTCACGAGCAGTACTTC
>TRBV29-1|.|few|TRBJ2-7
CSVAGTRASYGQYF
TGCAGCGTAGCCGGGACACGGGCTTCTTACGGGCAGTACTTC
>TRBV7-2|.|.|TRBJ2-5
CASSLPGQKTQYF
TGTGCCAGCAGCTTACCTGGACAAAAGACCCAGTACTTC
>TRBV9|.|.|TRBJ2-3
CASRAGSTDTQYF
TGTGCCAGCAGGGCAGGAAGCACAGATACGCAGTATTTT
>TRBV7-3|.|.|TRBJ2-5
CASSLNSLETQYF
TGTGCCAGCAGCTTAAATAGCTTGGAGACCCAGTACTTC
>TRBV5-1|TRBD1|.|TRBJ1-1
CASSTRQGTNTEAFF
TGCGCCAGCAGCACGAGACAGGGGACGAACACTGAAGCTTTCTTT
>TRBV5-1|.|.|TRBJ1-4
CASSLQGLQSSGEKLFF
TGCGCCAGCAGCTTACAGGGCCTTCAAAGTTCGGGGGAAAAACTGTTTTTT
>TRBV6-5|.|.|TRBJ1-5
CASSPEGQGFQPQHF
TGTGCCAGCAGCCCCGAAGGGCAGGGTTTTCAGCCCCAGCATTTT
>TRBV27|TRBD1|once|TRBJ1-4
CASSLGRTGDSEKLFF
TGTGCCAGCAGTTTAGGGCGGACAGGGGATTCTGAAAAACTGTTTTTT
>TRBV5-4|TRBD2|.|TRBJ2-3
CASSLGLAGGHPGDTQYF
TGTGCCAGCAGCTTGGGACTAGCGGGGGGGCACCCTGGAGATACGCAGTATTTT
>TRBV14|.|.|TRBJ2-2
CASSQGGAAGELFF
TGTGCCAGCAGCCAAGGTGGGGCGGCCGGGGAGCTGTTTTTT
>TRBV19|.|.|TRBJ1-5
CASRDPGEIGNQPQHF
TGTGCCAGTAGGGATCCCGGGGAGATCGGCAATCAGCCCCAGCATTTT
>TRBV7-9|.|.|TRBJ1-2
CASSLDGSRVSGYTF
TGTGCCAGCAGCTTAGACGGTAGCAGGGTGTCCGGCTACACCTTC
>TRBV28|TRBD1|.|TRBJ1-1
CASSSSGTGRTEAFF
TGTGCCAGCAGTTCATCCGGGACAGGGCGCACTGAAGCTTTCTTT